This T cell receptor beta chain came from a study of T cell clonotyping in hematopoietic cell transplantation (dated by TCRdb to the early 2020s). In the study overall: Recipient samples taken before transplant were obtained following cytoreduction. A total of 135 blood samples were collected in the study from a few dozen consecutive transplant recipients and their related donors. Patients were recruited between late 2015 and 2017 and followed until September 2020 or death.

As concerns this clone: What this receptor recognizes is not known. No base-level quality is on record; no much larger clone is a single base apart.

The immunoSEQ assay, a bias-controlled multiplex PCR with V- and J-specific primers, was used to amplify TCR beta CDR3 regions from genomic DNA. In a second PCR step, the CDR3 amplicons were tagged with a proprietary barcode plus Illumina adapter sequences. An Illumina MiSeq instrument was used for sequencing of the CDR3 libraries. Per the authors' processing: immunoSEQ Analyzer 3.0 was used for export and quality control, with R Bioconductor and Immunarch used for downstream analyses. Only productive rearrangements within the normalized downsampled data set were used in the calculation of repertoire metrics. Pathologically expanded clonotypes were defined as those larger than 5 templates in the normalized cohort. The Inverse Simpson Index was used to measure repertoire diversity. CMV-specificity analyses were carried out on the non-normalized data set to capture all clonotypes. The table comes from immuneACCESS by way of TCRdb, which keeps in-frame sequences with V and J called. Part of the clones is missing from these tables; in studies checked, under half for an unresolved V gene and the rest for unknown reasons. Clonal size and the V and J genes are those of that table, whereas D and trimming came from the DNA. The sample records 65,000 to 80,000 clones, 90% to 97% of which are singletons. Around 1.5% of the sample is held by the ten biggest clonotypes.

The CDR3 covers 15 residues, taking in both the cysteine and the phenylalanine. Of the read, only the CDR3 DNA is kept; its 45 bases are in frame from base 1. CDR1 and CDR2 (MNHEY, SVGAGI) derive from the germline V gene. The V end gives up 2 bases and the J end 5 bases, leaving 6 bases in the junction not matched to a gene. The sample's time point label is to be understood as: recipient sample about 28 days before transplant, after cytoreduction. Blood samples were obtained from recipients approximately 28 days before transplant and at days 30, 100 and 180 after transplant. Using Nuclei Lysis Solution, genomic DNA was extracted from unfractionated peripheral blood mononuclear cells that were either fresh or cryopreserved. Findings and caveats that apply to the study as a whole: Broader posttransplant TCR repertoire diversity was predicted by donor and pretransplant recipient Inverse Simpson Index values. Sample size was limited, and cells were not sorted, so CD4 and CD8 repertoire contributions could not be separated. A decrease in recipient TCR diversity was observed after transplant, and a progressive increase in pathologically expanded clonotypes was seen from day 30 to day 180. Overlap with donor repertoires was found for only a small fraction of recipient repertoires, with over 95% found to appear de novo at the given depth.

The chain couples TRBV6-5 to TRBJ2-7, with 10 middle bases fitting TRBD1. The receptor comes from a woman aged 45-65 years with acute myeloid leukemia. Some clones in this sample may be carry-over from other donors' samples. The sample consisted of peripheral blood mononuclear cells, taken before stem cell transplant. The bases are TGTGCCAGCAGTTACCCGGGACAGGGGTTCCACGAGCAGTACTTC. Its protein reads: CASSYPGQGFHEQYF.